This T cell receptor (beta chain) was observed in a study of shared clonotypes between healthy human individuals (TCRdb year 2020). Study-wide context: Three men and a couple of women, aged 18 to 49 years, made up the cohort. For each donor, CD4 naive and CD4 memory were each given three plates, CD8 naive was given two plates, and CD8 memory was given one plate. The study deeply sequenced blood TCR repertoires of five healthy adults to estimate repertoire size and the extent of clonotype sharing between individuals. Different laboratories and diverse techniques were used to prepare libraries and sequence TCR repertoires, to increase sequencing depth and limit assay-specific biases. Between about 0.8 and 9 billion PBMCs per donor were obtained by leukapheresis. Summary of the overall study and its limitations: Because the study included a small number of donors, the genetic and exposure-history diversity represented was limited. Based on pairwise subsampling, the degree of clonotype sharing among donors was expected to be affected by sequencing depth. Across a handful of donors, about 4.5% of naive CD4, over 3% of naive CD8, 2.3% of memory CD4, and over 0.35% of memory CD8 clonotypes were shared. Larger estimated clonotype richness was generally found for naive subsets than for memory subsets. Sampling was restricted to blood, and TCR repertoires in tissues likely differ from the TCR repertoires found in blood. Higher generation probabilities were observed for clonotypes shared by all four sorted-subset donors than for non-shared clonotypes. Incomplete sequencing was indicated by rarefaction of sorted-subset datasets, despite the large sequencing depth.

TCR CDR3 regions were amplified from genomic DNA by multiplex PCR using the deep immunoSEQ assay. Extracted genomic DNA from each cell subset was distributed evenly across all wells of several immunoSEQ 96-well plates, and each plate was treated as a replicate. Each replicate PCR for sorted subsets received 200 ng genomic DNA, equal to about 29,000 T cell genomes. Purified libraries were measured with a Qubit 3.0 fluorometer, size-checked on a Bioanalyzer 2100, and measured again with the KAPA Library Quantification kit. Every immunoSEQ 96-well plate was sequenced on a dedicated single-read 150-cycle Illumina NextSeq 550 flow cell. The paper's processing steps were these. Because only junctional sequences without quality scores were contained in the immunoSEQ output, filtering matching that applied to full-length reads could not be performed. To assign V/J genes and CDR3, sequences were annotated using PyIR, a Python wrapper for IgBLAST v1.9, with IMGT germline references. Reads were filtered out if the reads had weak V/J assignments (E-value above 1e-6), no CDR3, stop codons, out-of-frame junctions, or ambiguous translated residues. V3J clonotypes were defined by identical inferred V gene, J gene, and CDR3 amino acid sequence. To compute the percentage overlap between repertoires, the number of shared unique clonotypes was divided by the size of the smaller repertoire. Three approaches were used to assess repertoire richness: RTK rarefaction, the Chao1 estimator, and Recon v2.1 estimates of unobserved clonotypes. OLGA was used to compute generation probabilities for all TCRbeta clonotypes that the gDNA method yielded from a few donors. The source is immuneACCESS, and TCRdb retained only in-frame sequences with V and J called. Part of the clones is not carried over; for the studies checked, unresolved V genes explain less than half of this, and the remainder is unexplained. That table furnishes V, J and clone size, whereas the DNA furnished D and trimming. The sample yields about 800,000 clones; 90% to 98% were counted once. The top ten clones comprise approximately 0.2% of the sample.

From cysteine to phenylalanine, the CDR3 is 14 amino acids long. Kept here is only the CDR3 DNA, which spans 42 bases and is read in frame from base 1. Deletion took 3 bases off V and 1 base off J, with a span of 9 bases between the germline ends. From a lookup of the germline V gene, CDR1 and CDR2 are MDHEN and SYDVKM. In regard to this clone: Its cognate antigen has yet to be identified. Base qualities were left out, and no much larger clone turns up one base away.

CD8 naive samples consisted of CD45RO-negative cells that were positively selected for CCR7, yielding a CD45RA+CCR7+ population without TemRA cells. The donors were healthy, HIV-negative adults who had no recently reported acute infections or vaccinations. All donors were Caucasian adults living in Nashville, Tennessee, USA. Blood was obtained by leukapheresis, after which PBMCs were separated by Ficoll-Histopaque density gradient centrifugation and cryopreserved in liquid nitrogen vapor phase. Purity and quantity of every magnetically sorted T cell population were checked by analytical flow cytometry. Each sorted fraction had its genomic DNA isolated and then quantified by UV absorbance on a Nanodrop 2000c.

Sequenced material: naive CD8+ T cells sorted from blood. Sample cell subset or site, as interpreted from the label and publication: CD45RA+CCR7+. The rearranged segments are TRBV28 and TRBJ2-5, and perhaps TRBD1 as D gene, on 5 matching bases. This TCR was recovered from a man aged 25 to 40 in good health. CDR3 reads: CASSFRQTQETQYF. The DNA sequence reads TGTGCCAGCAGTTTCCGACAGACCCAAGAGACCCAGTACTTC.